This TCR beta chain was captured by sequencing in a study of T cells in women clearing cervical HPV infection. Study in general: Cases' blood sampling followed lesion detection by median approximately 150 days (90 to 200).

As concerns this clone: What it recognizes is unknown. The CDR3 end lies 3 residues beyond the end of the read and is filled in from the germline J gene.

Sequencing used immunoSEQ multiplex PCR; TCRdb keeps in-frame clones, though not all of them. Recorded for this sample: about 25,000 clones. Findings and limits, study-wide: TRBV6-7 abundance was lower in cases than controls (approximately 0.11% versus 0.16%).

V gave up 4 bases and J gave up 4 bases; unmatched junction bases: 6. Germline CDR1 and CDR2: MNHNS and SASEGT. This CDR3 has 16 residues. What was sequenced was blood buffy coat. The receptor's source is a woman between 18 and 75 years old with a cervical HPV16 infection that either progressed to CIN3+ or cleared (not recorded which). The rearrangement uses TRBV6-1 and TRBJ1-5; 11 bases line up with TRBD1. CDR3 region: CASSVLGTGGNQPQHF. The CDR3 bases that were read are TGTGCCAGCAGTGTGCTCGGGACAGGGGGAAATCAGCCC.